These T cell receptor beta chains were read from a single sample in a study of shared clonotypes between healthy human individuals. Some clones are missing from TCRdb's copy, which holds only in-frame ones; the method was immunoSEQ multiplex PCR. The top ten clones hold 0.11% of a sample with about 590,000 clones, less than 97% of them seen once. The sequenced sample consisted of naive CD8+ T cells sorted from blood. All receptors come from a woman aged 25 to 39 in good health. CDR3s include the opening cysteine and the closing phenylalanine or tryptophan. Fields, in order: J gene, D gene, clone size, V gene, CDR3 protein, CDR3 DNA. The D gene is left open where the match is weak. Only some rows state a clone size, as once, few, many or a class for expanded clones.

TRBJ2-2 | - | - | TRBV30 | CAWSTLAFNTGELFF | TGTGCCTGGAGTACCCTAGCCTTCAACACCGGGGAGCTGTTTTTT
TRBJ1-1 | TRBD1 | once | TRBV28 | CASSPHRGTGTFF | TGTGCCAGCAGTCCCCACAGGGGAACGGGAACTTTCTTT
TRBJ1-2 | TRBD1 | - | TRBV5-4 | CASSDWTGTLGWDTF | TGTGCCAGCAGCGACTGGACAGGGACGCTGGGCTGGGACACCTTC
TRBJ1-5 | - | - | TRBV7-2 | CASSLQGIGNQPQHF | TGTGCCAGCAGCTTACAGGGTATTGGCAATCAGCCCCAGCATTTT
TRBJ1-1 | - | - | TRBV4-1 | CASSQVGLNTEAFF | TGCGCCAGCAGCCAAGTGGGCCTGAACACTGAAGCTTTCTTT
TRBJ2-5 | - | - | TRBV11-3 | CASSLGIGAPQETQYF | TGTGCCAGCAGCTTAGGAATAGGGGCCCCGCAAGAGACCCAGTACTTC
TRBJ2-6 | - | - | TRBV29-1 | CSVVGGGNSGANVLTF | TGCAGCGTTGTTGGAGGGGGGAACTCTGGGGCCAACGTCCTGACTTTC
TRBJ2-1 | - | - | TRBV28 | CASRPPHSPNEQFF | TGTGCCAGCAGACCTCCTCATAGCCCCAATGAGCAGTTCTTC
TRBJ1-2 | - | - | TRBV5-4 | CASSLWGALGYTF | TGTGCCAGCAGCTTGTGGGGGGCGCTTGGCTACACCTTC
TRBJ2-7 | - | once | TRBV15 | CATSREKTQTYEQYF | TGTGCCACCAGCAGAGAAAAGACCCAGACCTACGAGCAGTACTTC
TRBJ2-3 | TRBD2 | - | TRBV27 | CASMTSAITDTQYF | TGTGCCAGCATGACTAGCGCCATAACAGATACGCAGTATTTT
TRBJ2-5 | - | - | TRBV4-1 | CASSQLASQETQYF | TGCGCCAGCAGCCAGCTAGCGAGCCAAGAGACCCAGTACTTC
TRBJ2-7 | - | - | TRBV11-2 | CASSSGVYEQYF | TGTGCCAGCAGCTCAGGGGTTTACGAGCAGTACTTC
TRBJ1-2 | TRBD1 | - | TRBV7-2 | CASSFPVRDRGLSFYGYTF | TGTGCCAGCAGCTTCCCCGTCCGGGACAGGGGGCTTAGTTTCTATGGCTACACCTTC
TRBJ2-3 | TRBD2 | - | TRBV9 | CASSSQTSVNTDTQYF | TGTGCCAGCAGCTCCCAGACTAGCGTGAACACAGATACGCAGTATTTT
TRBJ2-1 | - | - | TRBV15 | CATSRDQQSSYNEQFF | TGTGCCACCAGCAGAGATCAGCAGAGCTCCTACAATGAGCAGTTCTTC
TRBJ2-7 | - | - | TRBV6-5 | CASSYAASAYEQYF | TGTGCCAGCAGTTACGCGGCTAGCGCCTACGAGCAGTACTTC
TRBJ2-7 | TRBD1 | - | TRBV27 | CASSLRDRARWYEQYF | TGTGCCAGCAGTTTAAGGGACAGGGCGAGATGGTACGAGCAGTACTTC
TRBJ2-7 | TRBD2 | - | TRBV10-2 | CASRELAGASYEQYF | TGCGCCAGCAGGGAACTAGCGGGAGCCTCCTACGAGCAGTACTTC
TRBJ2-1 | TRBD2 | - | TRBV28 | CASSFLLAGGEDEQFF | TGTGCCAGCAGTTTCTTACTAGCGGGAGGGGAGGATGAGCAGTTCTTC
TRBJ2-5 | - | - | TRBV27 | CASSLFPGASGETQYF | TGTGCCAGCAGTTTGTTTCCCGGGGCCAGTGGAGAGACCCAGTACTTC
TRBJ2-2 | - | - | TRBV5-6 | CASSSAGELFF | TGTGCCAGCAGCTCGGCCGGGGAGCTGTTTTTT
TRBJ1-2 | - | - | TRBV16 | CASSQSRTRDGGYTF | TGTGCCAGCAGCCAATCGAGAACGCGCGACGGGGGCTACACCTTC
TRBJ1-2 | - | - | TRBV7-9 | CASSLLRKQGFNGYTF | TGTGCCAGCAGCTTGTTGAGAAAACAGGGATTCAATGGCTACACCTTC
TRBJ2-2 | - | - | TRBV2 | CASSQGTGELFF | TGTGCCAGCAGTCAGGGAACCGGGGAGCTGTTTTTT
TRBJ2-5 | TRBD2 | - | TRBV6-6 | CASSQTSGIQETQYF | TGTGCCAGCAGCCAGACTAGCGGGATTCAAGAGACCCAGTACTTC
TRBJ1-1 | - | - | TRBV7-9 | CASSLVRLYTEAFF | TGTGCCAGCAGCTTAGTTCGTTTGTACACTGAAGCTTTCTTT
TRBJ1-4 | - | - | TRBV20-1 | CSARKKEKLFF | TGCAGTGCTAGAAAAAAGGAAAAACTGTTTTTT
TRBJ1-2 | TRBD1 | once | TRBV5-1 | CASSTGTARDYGYTF | TGCGCCAGCAGCACCGGGACAGCCCGGGACTATGGCTACACCTTC
TRBJ1-2 | - | once | TRBV7-9 | CASSLAGRGKRYGYTF | TGTGCCAGCAGCTTAGCGGGAAGGGGCAAGCGCTATGGCTACACCTTC
TRBJ2-7 | TRBD1 | once | TRBV7-9 | CASSLAQGATYEQYF | TGTGCCAGCAGCTTAGCGCAGGGGGCAACCTACGAGCAGTACTTC
TRBJ2-5 | TRBD2 | - | TRBV5-4 | CASSEPGLAGVETQYF | TGTGCCAGCAGCGAACCGGGACTAGCGGGAGTAGAGACCCAGTACTTC
TRBJ1-2 | - | - | TRBV29-1 | CSVEDTENPNYGYTF | TGCAGCGTTGAAGACACGGAGAATCCTAACTATGGCTACACCTTC
TRBJ2-2 | - | - | TRBV19 | CASTGTGELFF | TGTGCCAGTACAGGGACCGGGGAGCTGTTTTTT
TRBJ2-1 | - | - | TRBV27 | CASMSEAYNEQFF | TGTGCCAGCATGTCGGAAGCTTACAATGAGCAGTTCTTC
TRBJ2-2 | TRBD2 | - | TRBV4-2 | CASSQAQLAGGPNTGELFF | TGTGCCAGCAGCCAAGCCCAACTAGCGGGAGGGCCGAACACCGGGGAGCTGTTTTTT
TRBJ1-1 | - | - | TRBV5-4 | CASSFRTEAFF | TGTGCCAGCAGCTTCAGAACTGAAGCTTTCTTT
TRBJ2-1 | TRBD2 | - | TRBV7-9 | CASSPLTGTSGMGEQFF | TGTGCCAGCAGCCCACTGACCGGGACTAGCGGGATGGGTGAGCAGTTCTTC
TRBJ2-3 | - | - | TRBV2 | CASSDLGNADTQYF | TGTGCCAGCAGTGATCTGGGGAACGCAGATACGCAGTATTTT
TRBJ2-1 | - | - | TRBV30 | CAWSVGFGGNEYEQFF | TGTGCCTGGAGTGTGGGATTTGGAGGGAATGAGTATGAGCAGTTCTTC
TRBJ2-2 | TRBD2 | - | TRBV27 | CASKLADPGELFF | TGTGCCAGTAAACTAGCGGACCCCGGGGAGCTGTTTTTT
TRBJ2-7 | TRBD1 | - | TRBV15 | CATSPGQGDYEQYF | TGTGCCACCAGCCCGGGACAGGGCGACTACGAGCAGTACTTC
TRBJ2-7 | TRBD2 | - | TRBV14 | CASSQEVLAGGPEQYF | TGTGCCAGCAGCCAAGAAGTACTAGCGGGAGGGCCCGAGCAGTACTTC
TRBJ2-4 | TRBD2 | - | TRBV7-9 | CASSFGGGPNIQYF | TGTGCCAGCAGCTTCGGGGGAGGGCCAAACATTCAGTACTTC